Below are 23 T cell receptor beta chains sequenced from a single sample in a study of shared T cell receptors in the human thymus listed by TCRdb under 2021. The library was made by the immunoSEQ multiplex PCR assay. As stored in TCRdb, this immuneACCESS dataset retains in-frame rearrangements with V and J assigned. A fraction of the clones does not appear; measured against another copy, unresolved V genes explain less than half of the discrepancy, and the remainder lacks a known reason. This sample is represented by roughly 560,000 clones; roughly 74% of them were singletons. The ten biggest clones cover 0.01% to 0.015% of the sample. This sample also belongs to another study, concerning human thymus T cells.

The sample taken for sequencing was thymocytes. These TCRs come from a boy less than two years old with a congenital heart defect. Donor details come from another sample of the same person, matched by shared clones.

The table lists this clone with a few counts. The J gene is TRBJ2-1, the V gene TRBV7-6, with 7 bases aligning to TRBD2. The CDR3 extends over 17 amino acids. Trimming at V came to 6 bases and at J to 8 bases, leaving 19 bases not matched to a gene. The germline V gene has CDR1 SGHVS and CDR2 FNYEAQ. CDR3 DNA sequence: TGTGCCAGCAGTCCCTCACTCCGGGACTACCCCGAGGATGAGCAGTTCTTC. This sequence encodes CASSPSLRDYPEDEQFF. The variable domain in full, completed from reference TRBV7-6 and TRBJ2-1, reads GAGVSQSPRYKVTKRGQDVALRCDPISGHVSLYWYRQALGQGPEFLTYFNYEAQQDKSGLPNDRFSAERPEGSISTLTIQRTEQRDSAMYRCASSPSLRDYPEDEQFFGPGTRLTVL.

The rearrangement joins TRBV27 to TRBJ2-7, with no clear D. The length of the CDR3 is 12 residues. The V end lost 4 bases, the J end lost 4 bases, and 8 bases lay between the germline ends. Germline CDR1 reads MNHEY; CDR2 reads SMNVEV (reference sequence). CDR3 sequence reads: CASSSDSYEQYF. For the CDR3, the DNA is TGTGCCAGCAGTTCAGACTCGTACGAGCAGTACTTC.

CDR3 nucleotides: TGCGCCAGCAGCCAAGATACTAGCGGGGGCAGCACCTACGAGCAGTACTTC. Its protein is CASSQDTSGGSTYEQYF. The chain links TRBV4-3 to TRBJ2-7, with 11 bases identical to TRBD2. The CDR3 totals 17 residues. The germline V gene encodes CDR1 LGHNA and CDR2 YSLEER. V shed 0 bases and J 2 bases; nucleotides not matched to a gene: 6.

This sequence joins TRBV6-4 and TRBJ2-3; tentative D call: TRBD1 (6 bases). This CDR3 comprises 16 residues. V was trimmed by 1 base and J by 0 bases, leaving 11 bases between them. Germline V CDR1 and CDR2: MRHNA, SNTAGT. Here the CDR3 DNA reads TGTGCCAGCAGTGACTACCCCGGGACAAGCACAGATACGCAGTATTTT. It codes for CASSDYPGTSTDTQYF.

The chain is built from TRBV5-1 and TRBJ2-1, with TRBD2 matching 7 bases. Germline loops: CDR1 SGHRS, CDR2 YFSETQ. The CDR3 has 18 residues. Germline trimming cut 4 bases from V and 0 bases from J; bases unmatched to any gene: 13. The CDR3 sequence is CASSDTSAKPSSYNEQFF. The CDR3 nucleotides are TGCGCCAGCAGCGACACTAGCGCCAAACCCAGCTCCTACAATGAGCAGTTCTTC.

The chain couples TRBV4-1 to TRBJ2-7; weak D call: TRBD2 (6 bases). V was pared by 4 bases and J by 2 bases, with 15 bases between. From germline, CDR1 is MGHRA and CDR2 YSYEKL. The CDR3 contains 15 residues. The CDR3: CASSPRVAETYEQYF. Written as DNA, the CDR3 is TGCGCCAGCAGCCCTCGGGTAGCGGAGACCTACGAGCAGTACTTC.

The chain joins TRBV7-6 to TRBJ2-7; the match to TRBD2 covers 9 bases. This CDR3 is 17 amino acids long. V was pared by 4 bases and J by 3 bases, with 13 bases of the junction left unmatched. Germline V lookup: CDR1 SGHVS, CDR2 FNYEAQ. CDR3 bases: TGTGCCAGCAGCTCGAAGGGGGGGACTAGCACAATCTACGAGCAGTACTTC. It translates to CASSSKGGTSTIYEQYF.

This chain links TRBV5-1 with TRBJ2-1; 7 bases line up with TRBD1. Germline trimming cut 4 bases from V and 5 bases from J; bases unmatched to any gene: 6. The germline V gene has CDR1 SGHRS and CDR2 YFSETQ. This CDR3 contains 14 residues. CDR3 in amino acids: CASSQRQGHNEQFF. The CDR3 bases are TGCGCCAGCAGCCAAAGACAGGGTCACAATGAGCAGTTCTTC.

In its sample, this clone was seen a few times. The V and J genes are TRBV7-9 and TRBJ2-7; no definite D call. Germline CDR1 reads SEHNR; CDR2 reads FQNEAQ (reference sequence). The V end lost 0 bases, the J end lost 2 bases, and 8 bases lay between the germline ends. This CDR3 is 14 amino acids long. The CDR3, as DNA: TGTGCCAGCAGCTTAGCCCACAGTCCCTACGAGCAGTACTTC. This translates into CASSLAHSPYEQYF.

CDR3 nucleotide sequence: TGTGCCAGCAGCTCCCAGACAGGGGGCGGATATGGCTACACCTTC. Translating gives CASSSQTGGGYGYTF. The V gene is TRBV7-2, the J gene TRBJ1-2; 10 bases are a match to TRBD1. Unmatched junction bases numbered 7, after V lost 4 bases and J lost 5 bases. The germline CDR1 and CDR2 sequences are SGHTA and FQGNSA. CDR3 length equals 15 residues.

This chain links TRBV6-4 with TRBJ2-7; D may be TRBD2 (7 bases). This CDR3 spans 14 amino acids. V was shortened by 5 bases and J by 3 bases, with 14 bases between the two germline ends. CDR1 and CDR2 from the germline V gene are MRHNA and SNTAGT. Here the CDR3 DNA reads TGTGCCAGCAGTCGCCTAGGGGGGGACTACGAGCAGTACTTC. Residues: CASSRLGGDYEQYF.

The chain has TRBV27 and TRBJ2-7, with TRBD2 matching over 14 bases. The trim removed 7 bases at V and 3 bases at J, leaving 11 bases unmatched. From germline, CDR1 is MNHEY and CDR2 SMNVEV (reference sequence). This CDR3 has 17 amino acids. The CDR3 is CASKKAVGTSGGYEQYF. The DNA of the CDR3 is TGTGCCAGCAAGAAGGCTGTGGGGACTAGCGGGGGCTACGAGCAGTACTTC.

The chain recombines TRBV7-6 with TRBJ1-2; the D is unclear. With 5 bases removed from V and 5 bases from J, the gap between germline ends came to 12 bases. Germline V gene data show CDR1 as SGHVS and CDR2 as FNYEAQ. The CDR3 contains 13 residues. The CDR3 reads CASSLPEGYGYTF. CDR3 sequence (DNA): TGTGCCAGCAGCCTCCCGGAGGGATATGGCTACACCTTC.

The V gene is TRBV28, the J gene TRBJ1-1; D is possibly TRBD1 (5 bases). CDR1 and CDR2 from the germline V gene are MDHEN and SYDVKM. This CDR3 spans 14 amino acids. V dropped 2 bases and J dropped 2 bases, with 9 bases sitting between them. The CDR3 spells CASSLQGPNTEAFF. In DNA form, the CDR3 reads TGTGCCAGCAGTTTACAGGGTCCTAACACTGAAGCTTTCTTT. The full variable domain, rest sourced from reference TRBV28 and TRBJ1-1, is DVKVTQSSRYLVKRTGEKVFLECVQDMDHENMFWYRQDPGLGLRLIYFSYDVKMKEKGDIPEGYSVSREKKERFSLILESASTNQTSMYLCASSLQGPNTEAFFGQGTRLTVV.

The genes are TRBV25-1 and TRBJ2-5; TRBD2 might be the D (7 bases). The germline V and J ends were trimmed by 5 bases and 2 bases, with 15 bases remaining between them. CDR1 and CDR2 (germline): MGHDK, SYGVNS. The CDR3 sequence is 15 residues long. CDR3 nucleotides: TGTGCCAGCAGTATCCCCAGGGGAGGGCAAGAGACCCAGTACTTC. Protein: CASSIPRGGQETQYF.

The rearrangement links TRBV14 to TRBJ1-3, with D hard to call. The CDR3 runs 19 residues. Trimming shortened V by 4 bases and J by 0 bases, and 22 bases separated the two germline ends. The germline CDR1 and CDR2 sequences are SGHDN and FVKESK. CDR3 amino acids: CASSPPPPAGYSSGNTIYF. CDR3 nucleotides: TGTGCCAGCAGCCCTCCCCCCCCGGCAGGTTACTCCTCTGGAAACACCATATATTTT.

Remarks on this clone: Additional DNA sequences in this sample encode the identical CDR3. DNA for the CDR3: TGTGCCAGCAGCTTAAGGGGCTACGAGCAGTACTTC. This codes for CASSLRGYEQYF. The gene calls are TRBV5-6 and TRBJ2-7, with a tentative D call TRBD1 (5 bases). Per the germline V gene, CDR1 is SGHDT and CDR2 is YYEEEE. The CDR3 spans 12 residues. V lost 2 bases, J lost 3 bases, and 6 bases lay in between.

This chain uses TRBV2 with TRBJ2-1, with D perhaps matching TRBD1 (5 bases). Trimming cost V 7 bases and J 7 bases, with 11 bases left between them. The germline V gene encodes CDR1 SNHLY and CDR2 FYNNEI. This CDR3 is 12 amino acids long. This CDR3 is CASKARANEQFF. The CDR3 nucleotides read TGTGCCAGCAAAGCCAGGGCGAATGAGCAGTTCTTC.

A few counts support this clone. The rearrangement links TRBV7-2 to TRBJ1-4, with a tentative D call TRBD1 (5 bases). Deletions cut 1 base from V and 5 bases from J, with 8 bases between. Germline CDR1 and CDR2: SGHTA and FQGNSA. This CDR3 spans 14 amino acids. The CDR3 region is CASSLVAGNEKLFF. CDR3 nucleotides: TGTGCCAGCAGCTTAGTGGCAGGGAATGAAAAACTGTTTTTT.

The chain combines TRBV6-6 with TRBJ2-1, with 7 bases lining up with TRBD1. CDR3 size: 13 residues. V was pared by 3 bases and J by 6 bases, with 2 bases of the junction left unmatched. Germline assignment: CDR1 MNHNY and CDR2 SVGAGI (reference sequence). This chain's CDR3 is CASSYYRGNEQFF. The DNA for the CDR3 is TGTGCCAGCAGTTATTACAGGGGCAATGAGCAGTTCTTC.

This chain uses TRBV18 with TRBJ2-1; the D gene is possibly TRBD2 (5 bases). V was cut by 6 bases and J by 3 bases, with 12 bases left in between. The CDR3 consists of 14 residues. CDR1 is KGHSH, CDR2 LQKENI, per germline. This chain's CDR3 is CASSQAEYYNEQFF. The CDR3 DNA follows: TGTGCCAGCTCCCAAGCGGAATACTACAATGAGCAGTTCTTC.

The genes are TRBV9 and TRBJ2-3; the match to TRBD2 covers 8 bases. This CDR3 region has 17 residues. The V gene's germline CDR1 is SGDLS and CDR2 YYNGEE. The ends lost 0 bases at V and 4 bases at J; junction bases unmatched: 10. The CDR3 reads CASSVADGREGADTQYF. CDR3 in DNA: TGTGCCAGCAGCGTAGCGGACGGGAGGGAGGGGGCAGATACGCAGTATTTT. The variable domain in full, completed from reference TRBV9 and TRBJ2-3, reads DSGVTQTPKHLITATGQRVTLRCSPRSGDLSVYWYQQSLDQGLQFLIQYYNGEERAKGNILERFSAQQFPDLHSELNLSSLELGDSALYFCASSVADGREGADTQYFGPGTRLTVL.

Only a few counts were recorded for this clone. This rearrangement joins TRBV6-1 to TRBJ2-2; D not resolved. CDR3 length: 14 residues. With 4 bases removed from V and 4 bases from J, the gap between germline ends came to 10 bases. Germline loops: CDR1 MNHNS, CDR2 SASEGT. The CDR3 protein is CASSGPGTTGELFF. The CDR3 DNA is TGTGCCAGCAGTGGCCCAGGAACCACCGGGGAGCTGTTTTTT.